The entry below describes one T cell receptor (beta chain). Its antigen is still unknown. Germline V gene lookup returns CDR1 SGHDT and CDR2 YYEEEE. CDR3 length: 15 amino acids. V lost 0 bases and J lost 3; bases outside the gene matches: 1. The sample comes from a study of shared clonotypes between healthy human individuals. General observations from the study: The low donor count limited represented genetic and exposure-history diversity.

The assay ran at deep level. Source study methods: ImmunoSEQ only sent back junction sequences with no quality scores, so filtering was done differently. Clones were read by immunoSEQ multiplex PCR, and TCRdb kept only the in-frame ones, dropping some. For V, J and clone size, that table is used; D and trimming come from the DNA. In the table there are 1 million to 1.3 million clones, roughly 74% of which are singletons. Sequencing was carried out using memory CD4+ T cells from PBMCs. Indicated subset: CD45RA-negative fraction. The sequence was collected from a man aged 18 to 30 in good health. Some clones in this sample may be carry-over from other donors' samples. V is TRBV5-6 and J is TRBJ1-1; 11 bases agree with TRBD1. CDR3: CASSLGTGGHTEAFF. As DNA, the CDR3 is TGTGCCAGCAGCTTGGGGACAGGGGGCCACACTGAAGCTTTCTTT.